The rows below give T cell receptor beta chains drawn from one sample of a study of cytomegalovirus exposure and HLA in healthy donors. TCRdb's copy holds only in-frame clones and misses some; the assay was immunoSEQ multiplex PCR. The sample comprises 100,000 to 120,000 clones, roughly 80% of which are singletons, and about 6.9% rests with the top ten. The sequenced sample was PBMCs. The receptors originated from a man aged 30 to 45 in good health and CMV-seropositive. The CDR3 runs from the conserved cysteine through the conserved F or W. The order of the fields is J gene, D gene, V gene, clone size, CDR3 DNA, CDR3 protein. D genes are given only for firm matches. Size is stated for part of the rows, as once, few or many counts, or as a class when the clone is expanded.

>TRBJ2-7|TRBD1|TRBV15|few
TGTGCCACCAGGTCCCCGGCAGGGGACAGCGAGCAGTACTTC
CATRSPAGDSEQYF
>TRBJ2-5|TRBD2|TRBV10-3|-
TGTGCCATCAGTGCCCGCTCCGGGACTAGCGGGAGTTCCCAGTACTTC
CAISARSGTSGSSQYF
>TRBJ2-7|TRBD1|TRBV2|-
TGTGCCAGCAGTAGGGACAGGAGCTCCTACGAGCAGTACTTC
CASSRDRSSYEQYF
>TRBJ2-6|TRBD2|TRBV19|-
TGTGCCAGTAGTAGGGGGGGCTCTGGGGCCAACGTCCTGACTTTC
CASSRGGSGANVLTF
>TRBJ2-1|TRBD1|TRBV5-4|once
TGTGCCAGCAGCTTGGGGACAGGGGCGATCAATGAGCAGTTCTTC
CASSLGTGAINEQFF
>TRBJ2-5|-|TRBV6-1|-
TGTGCCAGCAGGGCCGACAGCCTCGGGGAGACCCAGTACTTC
CASRADSLGETQYF
>TRBJ1-2|-|TRBV4-1|-
TGCGCCAGCAGCCAAGACGTTGGACGGAGGTTCTATGGCTACACCTTC
CASSQDVGRRFYGYTF
>TRBJ2-7|-|TRBV19|once
TGTGCCAGTAGTCCAGGGGACCGAAACTCCTACGAGCAGTACTTC
CASSPGDRNSYEQYF
>TRBJ1-6|TRBD1|TRBV28|-
TGTGCCAGCAGTTTATGGTGGACAGGGAGGGGAAATTCACCCCTCCACTTT
CASSLWWTGRGNSPLHF
>TRBJ1-4|TRBD1|TRBV2|-
TGTGCCAGCAAAAAACCGGGGACAGGCCCTGAAAAACTGTTTTTT
CASKKPGTGPEKLFF
>TRBJ2-3|-|TRBV5-1|-
TGCGCCAGCAGTTTGCTGTTAGATACGCAGTATTTT
CASSLLLDTQYF
>TRBJ1-2|-|TRBV7-9|-
TGTGCCAGCAGCGCCGACAGTAACTATGGCTACACCTTC
CASSADSNYGYTF
>TRBJ2-2|TRBD1|TRBV5-1|-
TGCGCCAGCAGCTTCCAGGGGGCCGGCACCGGGGAGCTGTTTTTT
CASSFQGAGTGELFF
>TRBJ1-2|-|TRBV28|few
TGTGCCAGCAGGGGAGGGGGATATGGCTACACCTTC
CASRGGGYGYTF
>TRBJ1-1|-|TRBV9|-
TGTGCCAGCAGCGTAGCAGGGTTCGACACTGAAGCTTTCTTT
CASSVAGFDTEAFF
>TRBJ1-6|-|TRBV9|-
TGTGCCAGCAGCCCAGACGCGGGGGGCGCGGGGGGTTCACCCCTCCACTTT
CASSPDAGGAGGSPLHF
>TRBJ2-5|TRBD1|TRBV2|-
TGTGCCAGCAGTGGTGAGGACAGGGGGAAAGAGACCCAGTACTTC
CASSGEDRGKETQYF
>TRBJ2-3|-|TRBV19|-
TGTGCCAGTAGTCCCAACACAGATACGCAGTATTTT
CASSPNTDTQYF
>TRBJ2-5|-|TRBV15|-
TGTGCCACCAGCAGAGCCGGGGGAGTAGCTAAAGAGACCCAGTACTTC
CATSRAGGVAKETQYF
>TRBJ2-5|-|TRBV15|-
TGTGCCACCAGCAGAGGAGGAGGGACCCAGTACTTC
CATSRGGGTQYF
>TRBJ1-5|-|TRBV5-6|-
TGTGCCAGCAGCCGCCGAGCGGGGAGTGGTCAGCCCCAGCATTTT
CASSRRAGSGQPQHF
>TRBJ2-7|-|TRBV18|-
TGTGCCAGCTCACCAGGGAGCGCCTGGTACGAGCAGTACTTC
CASSPGSAWYEQYF
>TRBJ2-7|-|TRBV4-3|-
TGCGCCAGCAGCCGGGCGGGGAGCTCCTACGAGCAGTACTTC
CASSRAGSSYEQYF
>TRBJ2-2|TRBD1|TRBV5-1|-
TGCGCCAGCAGCTTGGGAGACAGGGGCACCGGGGAGCTGTTTTTT
CASSLGDRGTGELFF
>TRBJ1-5|-|TRBV6-6|-
TGTGCCAGCAGTCCTGACAGCTTCAATCAGCCCCAGCATTTT
CASSPDSFNQPQHF
>TRBJ2-7|-|TRBV2|-
TGTGCCAAAGAGGCCCTCTCCTACGAGCAGTACTTC
CAKEALSYEQYF
>TRBJ2-7|-|TRBV4-1|-
TGCGCCAGCAGCCAGGTACAGGGAGGGGATTCCTACGAGCAGTACTTC
CASSQVQGGDSYEQYF
>TRBJ2-7|-|TRBV6-5|-
TGTGCCAGCAGCTTACAGGGTTTGGGGGAGCAGTACTTC
CASSLQGLGEQYF